This TCR beta chain was documented in a study of preoperative IRX-2 immunotherapy in early breast cancer. From germline, CDR1 is MNHGY and CDR2 SAAAGT. This CDR3 has 13 residues. V lost 7 bases to trimming and J lost 7 bases, with 16 bases between them. Here immunoSEQ multiplex PCR was the method, and the copy in TCRdb shows in-frame clones only, minus some. This sample yields roughly 30,000 clones, of which roughly 80% are seen a single time; just under 2.5% belongs to the top ten. Treatment meaning: preoperative locoregional IRX-2 cytokine immunotherapy. This phase Ib study tested locoregional IRX-2 cytokine immunotherapy given before surgery.

This sequence originates from a human donor with breast cancer. This chain joins TRBV6-8 and TRBJ1-2, with D tentatively TRBD1 (5 bases). The source was lymph node tissue, collected from a patient treated with IRX-2 immunotherapy. CDR3 sequence (DNA): TGTGCCAGCACCCCGGCAGGGAGGGGTGGCTACACCTTC. Amino acids: CASTPAGRGGYTF.